This TCR beta chain was captured in a study of cytomegalovirus exposure and HLA in healthy donors. Study-level results: A prior analysis recorded that most TCR beta V segments were productive about 90% or about 30% of the time. The study carried out a later analysis of TCR beta sequences. It associated some 17,000 of them with specific HLA alleles at a false discovery rate of 0.05.

Germline CDR1 and CDR2: SGHTA and FQGNSA. CDR3 length: 12 residues. Trimming cost V 6 bases and J 9 bases; bases outside gene matches: 5. 13 Jbeta primers and 60 Vbeta primers were used for the PCR. Method: immunoSEQ multiplex PCR; TCRdb's copy keeps in-frame clones and lacks some. The sample carries more than 150,000 clones, 75% to 85% recorded once. In this sample, this clone turned up a few times. Its matching antigen is unknown. The sample was PBMCs. The clonotype comes from a girl between 2 and 10 years old in good health and CMV-seropositive. The chain uses TRBV7-2 and TRBJ2-5; 9 positions agree with TRBD1. CDR3 nucleotides: TGTGCCAGCAGTGAGACAGGGGGGGCCCAGTACTTC. Translation gives CASSETGGAQYF.